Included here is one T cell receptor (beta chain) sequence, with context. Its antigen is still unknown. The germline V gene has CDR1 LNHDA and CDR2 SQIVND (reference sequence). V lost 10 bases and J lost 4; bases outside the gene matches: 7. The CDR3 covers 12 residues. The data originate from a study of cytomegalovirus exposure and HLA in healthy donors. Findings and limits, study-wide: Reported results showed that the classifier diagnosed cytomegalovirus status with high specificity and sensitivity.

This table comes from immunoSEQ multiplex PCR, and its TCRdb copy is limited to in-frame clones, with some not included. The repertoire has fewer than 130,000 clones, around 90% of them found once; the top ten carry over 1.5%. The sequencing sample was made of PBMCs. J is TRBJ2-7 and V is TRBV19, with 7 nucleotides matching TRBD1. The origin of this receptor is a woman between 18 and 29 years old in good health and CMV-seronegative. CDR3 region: CATTGTAYEQYF. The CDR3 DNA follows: TGTGCCACCACCGGGACAGCTTACGAGCAGTACTTC.